The T cell receptor (beta chain) under discussion was sequenced for a study of blood T cell repertoires in COVID-19. Whole-study context: The study drew acute and convalescent COVID-19 samples from the United States, Italy and Spain. Sources were T cells, B-cell-depleted T cells, or PBMCs; the material itself was cDNA or gDNA.

In the original workflow: By means of reference gene primer amplification, nucleated cell counts were estimated. Generated by immunoSEQ multiplex PCR, the TCRdb table keeps only in-frame clones and is missing some. The V and J calls and the clone size are those of that table, but D and trimming were determined from the DNA. The sample comprises approximately 76,000 clones, approximately 90% of which are singletons, and 7% to 10% rests with the top ten. J was trimmed by 6 bases and V by 6 bases; bases with no gene match: 7. This CDR3 has 15 amino acids. The germline V gene has CDR1 MNHEY and CDR2 SVGAGI. This clone came up a few times.

Source material: peripheral blood. This clonotype was obtained from a man aged 30-40 years with acute or convalescent COVID-19. V is TRBV6-5 and J is TRBJ2-2; 10 nucleotides agree with TRBD1. CDR3 in amino acids: CASSLPGTGAGELFF. The DNA for the CDR3 is TGTGCCAGCAGCCTTCCCGGGACAGGGGCCGGGGAGCTGTTTTTT.